This TCR beta chain was identified during a study of T cell repertoires in cytomegalovirus infection. The wider study: From public TCR beta signatures came an indication of both CMV infection and matching HLA type. Study results and limitations: Pooled public TCR beta family frequency picked out CMV carriers with the relevant HLA. It was HLA-C-restricted CMV-specific TCR beta clonotypes that dominated the response ex vivo.

The CDR3 covers 16 residues. V lost 5 bases to trimming and J lost 5 bases; unmatched junction nucleotides: 13. TCRdb ran MiXCR on the reads and lists one entry per CDR3 protein. The table shows 200,000 to 300,000 distinct CDR3 sequences, with around 15% occurring only once. This clonotype occurred many times. Antigen specificity is unknown. The TCR originated in a human donor in good health (CMV status not recorded). Some clones in this sample may be carry-over from other donors' samples. The V gene is TRBV12-3 or TRBV12-4, the J gene TRBJ2-5; 8 nucleotides align to TRBD1. The sequenced sample consisted of PBMCs. The CDR3 nucleotides are TGTGCCAGCAGTCGAGCCGGGACAGGAGAACGGGAGACCCAGTACTTC. Amino acids: CASSRAGTGERETQYF.